This TCR beta chain was sequenced in a study of T cell responses to AZD1222 COVID-19 vaccine. Study at large: Researchers grouped second doses given at about 4 or about 12 weeks into one pool.

Note on this clone: Its antigen is not known.

The study's findings and limits: Spike was spanned by vaccine-associated CD4 TCRs, which were dominant at 160-218 and 743-854. Reportedly, close to half of spike-specific TCRs are directed against unmutated variant regions. Clonal diversity may have been underestimated, and the donors were mostly white British, with more females than males.

Some clones are missing from TCRdb's copy, which holds only in-frame ones; the method was immunoSEQ multiplex PCR. The profile shows 100,000 or so clones, around 83% of them singletons. There are 15 residues in the CDR3. The V gene's germline CDR1 is SGHVS and CDR2 FQNEAQ. V dropped 2 bases and J dropped 4 bases, with 15 bases sitting between them. This receptor was obtained from an adult in good health. This chain connects TRBV7-8 to TRBJ2-7; D is unresolved. Sequencing used peripheral blood, obtained on day 0 of AZD1222 vaccination. CDR3 region: CASSLSPEVEYEQYF. CDR3 nucleotide sequence: TGTGCCAGCAGCTTAAGCCCCGAAGTGGAGTACGAGCAGTACTTC.